This passage covers 29 T cell receptor beta chains from one sample sequenced in a study of memory CD4+ T cells and cytomegalovirus serostatus (dated 2019 in TCRdb). The method behind the library was the immunoSEQ multiplex PCR assay. The table was pulled from immuneACCESS by TCRdb, which kept in-frame rearrangements only. Such tables lose some clones; where checked, under half of the loss comes from unresolved V genes, and the rest has no known cause. Within this sample are some 73,000 clones, with roughly 78% of them counted one time only. The biggest ten clones account for 2.6% of the sample. Single viable CD3+CD4+CD8-CD45RO+ cells were sorted as memory CD4+ T cells on a FACSAria II. Sequenced material: memory CD4+ T cells from blood. These receptors all come from an adult in good health and CMV-seropositive.

V usage is TRBV2 and J usage is TRBJ1-1; D is uncertain. V gave up 8 bases and J gave up 4 bases, with 8 bases separating them. Germline V gene lookup returns CDR1 SNHLY and CDR2 FYNNEI. The CDR3 covers 11 residues. The CDR3 DNA follows: TGTGCCAGCCTTGTTATCACTGAAGCTTTCTTT. It encodes CASLVITEAFF.

This sequence joins TRBV5-6 and TRBJ1-6, with D perhaps matching TRBD1 (5 bases). The V gene's germline CDR1 is SGHDT and CDR2 YYEEEE. The CDR3 length is 15 residues. Deletions cut 1 base from V and 7 bases from J, with 12 bases between. CDR3 DNA sequence: TGTGCCAGCAGCTTGTTCGGGCGGGGGAATTCACCCCTCCACTTT. It encodes CASSLFGRGNSPLHF.

The DNA of the CDR3 is TGTGCTAGTGGTCCTGACAGGGGCGACCAGCCCCAGCATTTT. The encoded protein is CASGPDRGDQPQHF. This rearrangement joins TRBV12-5 to TRBJ1-5; 8 bases match TRBD1. V gave up 5 bases and J gave up 7 bases; unmatched junction bases: 7. The germline V gene has CDR1 LGHNT and CDR2 FRNRAP. The CDR3 is 14 amino acids.

The V and J genes are TRBV7-9 and TRBJ1-2, with TRBD1 as a possible D gene (5 bases). Trimming left V 4 bases short and J 3 bases short, with 24 bases between. The CDR3 totals 18 residues. CDR1 and CDR2 (germline): SEHNR, FQNEAQ (reference sequence). The CDR3 region has the DNA TGTGCCAGCAGCTCCCTAGTAGGGACCATTAAGAGTTACTATGGCTACACCTTC. It yields the protein CASSSLVGTIKSYYGYTF.

The chain has TRBV7-9 and TRBJ2-3; D gene ambiguous. V was trimmed by 5 bases and J by 0 bases, leaving 9 bases between them. The CDR3 contains 14 residues. Germline CDR1 and CDR2: SEHNR and FQNEAQ (reference sequence). Here the CDR3 DNA reads TGTGCCAGCAGCCCAGACCCTAGCACAGATACGCAGTATTTT. This encodes CASSPDPSTDTQYF.

The genes are TRBV9 and TRBJ2-1; the match to TRBD2 covers 7 bases. The CDR3 contains 17 residues. J was trimmed by 3 bases and V by 0 bases; bases with no gene match: 9. Germline CDR1 and CDR2: SGDLS and YYNGEE. CDR3 DNA: TGTGCCAGCAGCGTAGGGCTAGCGGATTCGTTCTACAATGAGCAGTTCTTC. Protein: CASSVGLADSFYNEQFF.

The rearrangement joins TRBV5-6 to TRBJ2-5, with TRBD2 matching 8 bases. Germline values: CDR1 SGHDT, CDR2 YYEEEE. CDR3 size: 15 residues. The J segment lost 5 bases and the V segment lost 2 bases, leaving 8 bases of the junction unmatched. The CDR3 sequence: CASSFSGKEVETQYF. The CDR3 bases are TGTGCCAGCAGCTTTAGCGGGAAGGAGGTGGAGACCCAGTACTTC.

This clone was picked up one time. This chain uses TRBV27 with TRBJ2-3; tentatively, D is TRBD1 or TRBD2 (5 bases each). The CDR3 extends over 13 amino acids. The germline gives CDR1 MNHEY, CDR2 SMNVEV (reference sequence). Trimming removed 6 bases at V and 2 bases at J, with 9 bases between. CDR3 DNA sequence: TGTGCCAGCAGGGGACCCTACACAGATACGCAGTATTTT. It translates to CASRGPYTDTQYF.

By proportion, this clone is medium-sized. This chain connects TRBV4-1 to TRBJ1-2; D remains unclear. The ends were cut back, 2 bases at V and 5 bases at J, with 18 bases in the middle. From germline, CDR1 is MGHRA and CDR2 YSYEKL. This CDR3 is built from 16 residues. Written as DNA, the CDR3 is TGCGCCAGCAGCCAACAGGACCTTTTTCTAACTTATGGCTACACCTTC. Its translation is CASSQQDLFLTYGYTF.

This chain connects TRBV7-2 to TRBJ2-7; D is unclear. Trimming pared 5 bases from V and 6 bases from J, leaving 11 bases between. CDR3 length: 12 residues. Germline CDR1 is SGHTA and CDR2 is FQGNSA. CDR3 protein: CASSPPYGEQYF. CDR3 bases: TGTGCCAGCAGCCCACCCTACGGCGAGCAGTACTTC.

V and J are TRBV28 and TRBJ2-3, with TRBD2 identical over 9 bases. V lost 4 bases and J lost 5; bases outside the gene matches: 7. The CDR3 contains 15 residues. Germline assignment: CDR1 MDHEN and CDR2 SYDVKM. The CDR3 is CASSSSGTGRDTQYF. DNA for the CDR3: TGTGCCAGCAGTTCTAGCGGGACCGGGCGAGATACGCAGTATTTT.

The chain combines TRBV2 with TRBJ2-3; 15 bases map to TRBD2. Germline trimming cut 6 bases from V and 5 bases from J; bases unmatched to any gene: 3. There are 15 residues in the CDR3. CDR1 and CDR2 (germline): SNHLY, FYNNEI. The CDR3 is CASRGTSGGRDTQYF. CDR3 in DNA: TGTGCCAGCAGGGGGACTAGCGGGGGGAGAGATACGCAGTATTTT.

This clone appeared a few times. The chain recombines TRBV19 with TRBJ1-5; possible D gene TRBD1, 5 bases. Trimming stripped 4 bases from V and 0 bases from J, with 7 bases between. CDR1 and CDR2 from the germline V gene are LNHDA and SQIVND (reference sequence). The CDR3 length is 14 residues. The CDR3 DNA reads as TGTGCCAGTAGTACGGGGCATAGCAATCAGCCCCAGCATTTT. Translating gives CASSTGHSNQPQHF.

This sequence joins TRBV18 and TRBJ2-3; TRBD2 aligns across 13 bases. The ends lost 3 bases at V and 4 bases at J; junction bases unmatched: 1. This CDR3 spans 15 amino acids. Germline V gene lookup returns CDR1 KGHSH and CDR2 LQKENI. DNA of the CDR3: TGTGCCAGCTCACCGACTAGCGGGGGGTCAGATACGCAGTATTTT. Amino acids: CASSPTSGGSDTQYF.

In this sample, this clone turned up once. This chain links TRBV11-2 with TRBJ2-1; D uncertain. CDR1 and CDR2 (germline): SGHAT, FQNNGV. The V and J ends lost 4 bases and 2 bases respectively, with 12 bases between them. The CDR3 consists of 15 residues. CDR3 residues: CASSSLKLPYNEQFF. The CDR3 DNA reads TGTGCCAGCAGCTCTCTCAAACTACCCTACAATGAGCAGTTCTTC.

The rearrangement joins TRBV5-1 to TRBJ2-7; 8 nucleotides match TRBD1. The CDR3 has 14 residues. CDR1 SGHRS and CDR2 YFSETQ come from the germline V gene. Losses at the gene ends were 0 bases for V and 2 bases for J; bases not matched to a gene: 1. This CDR3 reads CASSLEGQAYEQYF. The CDR3 DNA sequence: TGCGCCAGCAGCTTGGAGGGACAGGCCTACGAGCAGTACTTC. The variable domain in full, completed from reference TRBV5-1 and TRBJ2-7, reads KAGVTQTPRYLIKTRGQQVTLSCSPISGHRSVSWYQQTPGQGLQFLFEYFSETQRNKGNFPGRFSGRQFSNSRSEMNVSTLELGDSALYLCASSLEGQAYEQYFGPGTRLTVT.

The gene calls are TRBV30 and TRBJ2-7; a possible D gene is TRBD1 (5 bases). The CDR3 extends over 13 amino acids. The V gene lost 2 bases and the J gene lost 5 bases, with 13 bases spanning the gap. Germline CDR1 reads GTSNPN; CDR2 reads SVGIG (reference sequence). The CDR3 reads CAWSRRATDEQYF. CDR3 sequence (DNA): TGTGCCTGGAGTCGCAGGGCAACTGACGAGCAGTACTTC.

This clone was seen once. The rearrangement uses TRBV18 and TRBJ2-1; 7 bases map to TRBD1. Germline CDR1 KGHSH, CDR2 LQKENI. The trim removed 5 bases at V and 10 bases at J, leaving 14 bases unmatched. The CDR3 is made up of 15 amino acids. The CDR3 sequence: CASSSRDSEMREQFF. The CDR3 nucleotides read TGTGCCAGCTCATCCCGGGACAGCGAAATGAGGGAGCAGTTCTTC. Combining the CDR3 with reference TRBV18 and TRBJ2-1 gives the whole variable domain NAGVMQNPRHLVRRRGQEARLRCSPMKGHSHVYWYRQLPEEGLKFMVYLQKENIIDESGMPKERFSAEFPKEGPSILRIQQVVRGDSAAYFCASSSRDSEMREQFFGPGTRLTVL.

This rearrangement joins TRBV27 to TRBJ1-6; D unclear. This CDR3 comprises 13 residues. The germline V gene has CDR1 MNHEY and CDR2 SMNVEV (reference sequence). V lost 7 bases, J lost 0 bases, and 4 bases lay in between. CDR3 sequence reads: CASKSSYNSPLHF. Here the CDR3 DNA reads TGTGCCAGCAAGAGCTCCTATAATTCACCCCTCCACTTT.

The rearrangement links TRBV7-2 to TRBJ2-2; D uncertain. This CDR3 is built from 15 residues. Per the germline V gene, CDR1 is SGHTA and CDR2 is FQGNSA. With 2 bases removed from V and 1 base from J, the gap between germline ends came to 8 bases. CDR3 sequence: CASSLWSGNTGELFF. DNA for the CDR3: TGTGCCAGCAGCTTATGGTCAGGGAACACCGGGGAGCTGTTTTTT.

J is TRBJ2-7 and V is TRBV30; maybe TRBD2 (6 bases). Germline-derived CDR1 and CDR2 are GTSNPN and SVGIG (reference sequence). The CDR3 consists of 15 residues. The V gene lost 0 bases and the J gene lost 3 bases, with 15 bases spanning the gap. Here the CDR3 reads CAWSVPTGRSYEQYF. For the CDR3, the DNA is TGTGCCTGGAGTGTACCTACCGGGAGAAGCTACGAGCAGTACTTC.

This clone has more than one count but fewer than ten. The chain is built from TRBV11-2 and TRBJ2-3, with D tentatively TRBD2 (6 bases). Trimming removed 4 bases at V and 6 bases at J, with 14 bases between. The CDR3 totals 14 residues. Germline CDR1 is SGHAT and CDR2 is FQNNGV. CDR3 DNA sequence: TGTGCCAGCAGCTCAAACCCTGGAGGGGATACGCAGTATTTT. Protein: CASSSNPGGDTQYF.

The count of this clone is one. This chain joins TRBV6-5 and TRBJ2-3; no clear D. Trimming shortened V by 6 bases and J by 8 bases, and 9 bases separated the two germline ends. Germline V gives CDR1 MNHEY, CDR2 SVGAGI. The CDR3 is 11 amino acids. CDR3 residues: CASRTGGTQYF. CDR3 DNA sequence: TGTGCCAGCAGGACCGGTGGTACGCAGTATTTT.

The V and J genes are TRBV11-3 and TRBJ2-1; 7 bases fit TRBD2. V was pared by 5 bases and J by 0 bases, with 4 bases of the junction left unmatched. The CDR3 is 15 amino acids. Germline V gene lookup returns CDR1 SGHNT and CDR2 YENEEA. CDR3: CASSPGLLSYNEQFF. In DNA form, the CDR3 reads TGTGCCAGCAGCCCGGGACTACTCTCCTACAATGAGCAGTTCTTC.

A word on this clone: Other nucleotide sequences in the sample specify the same CDR3. The chain is built from TRBV18 and TRBJ2-5, with TRBD2 as a possible D gene (5 bases). V was shortened by 3 bases and J by 4 bases, with 12 bases between the two germline ends. This CDR3 region has 14 residues. CDR1 and CDR2 from the germline V gene are KGHSH and LQKENI. The CDR3 region has the DNA TGTGCCAGCTCACCCGGACTCTTAGGAGAGACCCAGTACTTC. Its protein product is CASSPGLLGETQYF.

The genes are TRBV6-6 and TRBJ2-5; D is perhaps TRBD2 (5 bases). V lost 5 bases and J 7 bases, leaving 17 bases between the germline ends. CDR1 and CDR2 (germline): MNHNY, SVGAGI (reference sequence). The length of the CDR3 is 14 residues. The CDR3 here is CASSQTLEAGTQYF. The CDR3 nucleotides read TGTGCCAGCAGTCAAACACTAGAGGCAGGGACCCAGTACTTC.

The gene calls are TRBV7-9 and TRBJ1-2, with TRBD1 as a possible D gene (6 bases). This CDR3 region has 15 residues. The germline gives CDR1 SEHNR, CDR2 FQNEAQ (reference sequence). V shed 1 base and J shed 3 bases, with 12 bases lying between them. The DNA of the CDR3 is TGTGCCAGCAGCTTAGGAAGGGGGTTTTACTATGGCTACACCTTC. Translating gives CASSLGRGFYYGYTF.

This clone has a single count. V and J are TRBV5-1 and TRBJ1-1, with 7 positions matching TRBD1. Germline V lookup: CDR1 SGHRS, CDR2 YFSETQ. The CDR3 extends over 16 amino acids. V was clipped by 4 bases and J by 8 bases; unmatched bases: 17. CDR3 amino acids: CASSQGGRLTYREAFF. CDR3 nucleotides: TGCGCCAGCAGCCAGGGGGGACGCTTAACTTACCGGGAAGCTTTCTTT. The variable domain in full, with the rest retrieved from reference TRBV5-1 and TRBJ1-1, is KAGVTQTPRYLIKTRGQQVTLSCSPISGHRSVSWYQQTPGQGLQFLFEYFSETQRNKGNFPGRFSGRQFSNSRSEMNVSTLELGDSALYLCASSQGGRLTYREAFFGQGTRLTVV.

The chain combines TRBV29-1 with TRBJ1-2; TRBD1 is a possible D gene (6 bases). The germline V gene has CDR1 SQVTM and CDR2 ANQGSEA. The V end was cut by 6 bases, the J end by 7 bases, with 12 bases between. This CDR3 spans 11 amino acids. CDR3 amino acids: CSVGAPVGYTF. The CDR3, as DNA: TGCAGCGTGGGGGCTCCGGTTGGCTACACCTTC. Drawing the rest from reference TRBV29-1 and TRBJ1-2, the complete variable domain is SAVISQKPSRDICQRGTSLTIQCQVDSQVTMMFWYRQQPGQSLTLIATANQGSEATYESGFVIDKFPISRPNLTFSTLTVSNMSPEDSSIYLCSVGAPVGYTFGSGTRLTVV.